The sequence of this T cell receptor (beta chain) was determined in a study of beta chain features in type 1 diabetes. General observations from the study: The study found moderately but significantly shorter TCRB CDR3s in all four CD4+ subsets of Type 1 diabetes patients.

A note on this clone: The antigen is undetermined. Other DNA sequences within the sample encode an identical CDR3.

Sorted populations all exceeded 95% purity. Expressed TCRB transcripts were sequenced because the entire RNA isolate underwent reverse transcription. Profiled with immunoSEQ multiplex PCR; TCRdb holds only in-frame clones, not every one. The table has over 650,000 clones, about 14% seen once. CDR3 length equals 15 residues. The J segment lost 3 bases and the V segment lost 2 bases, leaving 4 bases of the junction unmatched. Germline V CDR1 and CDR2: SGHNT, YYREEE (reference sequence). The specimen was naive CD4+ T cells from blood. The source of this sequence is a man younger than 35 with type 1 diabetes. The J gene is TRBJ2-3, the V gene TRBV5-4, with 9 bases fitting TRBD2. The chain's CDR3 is CASSLGGRGTDTQYF. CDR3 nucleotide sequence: TGTGCCAGCAGCTTAGGCGGGAGGGGGACAGATACGCAGTATTTT.